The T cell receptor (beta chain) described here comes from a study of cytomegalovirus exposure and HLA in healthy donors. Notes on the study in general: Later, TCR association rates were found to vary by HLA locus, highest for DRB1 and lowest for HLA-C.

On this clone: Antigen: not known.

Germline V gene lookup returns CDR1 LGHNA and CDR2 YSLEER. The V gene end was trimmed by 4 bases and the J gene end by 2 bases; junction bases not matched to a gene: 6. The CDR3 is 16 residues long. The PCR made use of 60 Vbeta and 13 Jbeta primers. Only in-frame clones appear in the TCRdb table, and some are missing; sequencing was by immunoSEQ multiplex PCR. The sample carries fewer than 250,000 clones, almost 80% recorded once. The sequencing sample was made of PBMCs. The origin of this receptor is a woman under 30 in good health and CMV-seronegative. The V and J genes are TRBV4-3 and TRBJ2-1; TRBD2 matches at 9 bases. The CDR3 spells CASSLKREAPYNEQFF. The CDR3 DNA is TGCGCCAGCAGCCTAAAGCGGGAGGCACCCTACAATGAGCAGTTCTTC.